The text below deals with one TCR beta chain. The antigen is not known. The data were obtained in a study of cytomegalovirus exposure and HLA in healthy donors. Study results and caveats: An ancestry cluster, one associated with Asian ancestry, reportedly showed fewer N-insertions than the approximately 670-donor mean in a later analysis.

V shed 6 bases, J shed 8 bases, and the junction held 14 bases outside the gene matches. Germline-derived CDR1 and CDR2 are MNHEY and SMNVEV (reference sequence). CDR3 length equals 16 residues. PCR involved 60 Vbeta and 13 Jbeta primers. Measured with immunoSEQ multiplex PCR; TCRdb has only the in-frame clones, and not every one. Among about 160,000 clones, roughly 79% were seen once, and the ten largest hold 13%. V is TRBV27 and J is TRBJ2-1, with TRBD2 matching over 9 bases. Sequences were obtained from PBMCs. The receptor was derived from a woman between 50 and 59 years old in good health and CMV-seronegative. This CDR3 is CASSPGGAGGLHEQFF. For the CDR3, the DNA is TGTGCCAGCAGCCCCGGCGGGGCGGGAGGGCTTCATGAGCAGTTCTTC.